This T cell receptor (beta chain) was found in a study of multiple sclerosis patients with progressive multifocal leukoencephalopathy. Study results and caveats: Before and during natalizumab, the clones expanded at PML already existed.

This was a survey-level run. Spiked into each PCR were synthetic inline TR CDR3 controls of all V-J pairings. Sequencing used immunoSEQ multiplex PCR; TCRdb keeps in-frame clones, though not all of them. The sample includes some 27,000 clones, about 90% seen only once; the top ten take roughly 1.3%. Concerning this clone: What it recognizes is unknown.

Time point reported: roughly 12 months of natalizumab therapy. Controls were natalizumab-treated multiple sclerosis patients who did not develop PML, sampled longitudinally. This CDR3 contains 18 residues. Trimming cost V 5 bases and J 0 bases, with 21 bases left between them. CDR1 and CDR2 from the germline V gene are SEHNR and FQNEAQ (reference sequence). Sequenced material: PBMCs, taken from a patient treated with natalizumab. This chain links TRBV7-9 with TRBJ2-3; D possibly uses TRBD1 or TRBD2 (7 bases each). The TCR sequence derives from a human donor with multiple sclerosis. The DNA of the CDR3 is TGTGCCAGCAGCCCAGGGGGGGGCCCAACTTCTAGCACAGATACGCAGTATTTT. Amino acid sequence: CASSPGGGPTSSTDTQYF.